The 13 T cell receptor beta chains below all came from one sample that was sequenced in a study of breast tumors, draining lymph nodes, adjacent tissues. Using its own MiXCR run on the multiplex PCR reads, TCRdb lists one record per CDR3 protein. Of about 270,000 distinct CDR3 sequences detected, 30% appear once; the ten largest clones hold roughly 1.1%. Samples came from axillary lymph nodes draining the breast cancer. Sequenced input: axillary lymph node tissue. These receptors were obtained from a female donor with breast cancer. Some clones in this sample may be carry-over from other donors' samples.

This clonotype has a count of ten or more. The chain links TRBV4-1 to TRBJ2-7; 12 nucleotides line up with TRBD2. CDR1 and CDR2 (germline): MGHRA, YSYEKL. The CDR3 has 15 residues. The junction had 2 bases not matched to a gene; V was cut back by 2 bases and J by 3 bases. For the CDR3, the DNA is TGCGCCAGCAGCCAACCGACTAGCGGGGGCTACGAGCAGTACTTC. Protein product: CASSQPTSGGYEQYF.

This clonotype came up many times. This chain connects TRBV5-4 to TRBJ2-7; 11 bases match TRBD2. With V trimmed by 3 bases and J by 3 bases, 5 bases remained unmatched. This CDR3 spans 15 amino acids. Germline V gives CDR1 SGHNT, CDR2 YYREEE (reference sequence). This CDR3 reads CASSYGTSGNYEQYF. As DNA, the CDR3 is TGTGCCAGCAGCTACGGGACTAGCGGTAACTACGAGCAGTACTTC.

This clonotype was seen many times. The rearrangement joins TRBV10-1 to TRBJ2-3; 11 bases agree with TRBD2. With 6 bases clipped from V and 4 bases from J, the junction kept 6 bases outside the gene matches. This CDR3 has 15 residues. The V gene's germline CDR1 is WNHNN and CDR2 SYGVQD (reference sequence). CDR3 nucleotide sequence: TGCGCCAGCAGCCCCGGGGGACTAGCGGCAGATACGCAGTATTTT. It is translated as CASSPGGLAADTQYF.

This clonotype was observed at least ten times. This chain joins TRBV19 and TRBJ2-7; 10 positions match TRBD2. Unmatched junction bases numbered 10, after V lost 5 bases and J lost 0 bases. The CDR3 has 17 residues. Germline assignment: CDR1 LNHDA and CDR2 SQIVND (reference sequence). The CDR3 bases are TGTGCCAGTAGTTCGAATCAACTAGCGGGACCCTCCTACGAGCAGTACTTC. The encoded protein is CASSSNQLAGPSYEQYF.

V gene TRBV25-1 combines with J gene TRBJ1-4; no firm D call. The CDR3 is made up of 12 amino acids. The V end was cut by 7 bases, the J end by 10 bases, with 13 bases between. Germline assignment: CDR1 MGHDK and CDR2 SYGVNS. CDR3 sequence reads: CASTRNSGKLFF. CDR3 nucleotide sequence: TGTGCCAGCACCAGAAACAGTGGAAAACTGTTTTTT.

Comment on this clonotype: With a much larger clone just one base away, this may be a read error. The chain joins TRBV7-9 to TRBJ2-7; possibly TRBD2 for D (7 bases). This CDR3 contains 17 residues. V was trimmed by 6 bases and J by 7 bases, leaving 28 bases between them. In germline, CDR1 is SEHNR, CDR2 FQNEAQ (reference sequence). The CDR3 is CASRPEGGSSGDNEQYF. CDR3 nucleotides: TGTGCCAGCAGGCCGGAGGGGGGGAGTAGCGGCGACAATGAGCAGTACTTC.

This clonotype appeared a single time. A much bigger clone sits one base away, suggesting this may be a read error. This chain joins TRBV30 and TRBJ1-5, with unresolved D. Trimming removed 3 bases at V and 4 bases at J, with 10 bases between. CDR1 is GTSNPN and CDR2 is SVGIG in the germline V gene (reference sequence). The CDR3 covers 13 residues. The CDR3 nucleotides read TGTGCCTGGAGCGGGATAGGGAATCAGCCCCAGCATTTT. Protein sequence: CAWSGIGNQPQHF.

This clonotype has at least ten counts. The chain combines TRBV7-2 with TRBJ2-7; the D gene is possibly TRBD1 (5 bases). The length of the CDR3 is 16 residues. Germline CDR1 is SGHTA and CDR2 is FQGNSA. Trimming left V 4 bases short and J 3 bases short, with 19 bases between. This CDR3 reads CASSSQDDSLFYEQYF. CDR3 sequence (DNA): TGTGCCAGCAGCTCACAGGACGATTCCCTCTTCTACGAGCAGTACTTC. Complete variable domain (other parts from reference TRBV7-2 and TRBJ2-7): GAGVSQSPSNKVTEKGKDVELRCDPISGHTALYWYRQSLGQGLEFLIYFQGNSAPDKSGLPSDRFSAERTGGSVSTLTIQRTQQEDSAVYLCASSSQDDSLFYEQYFGPGTRLTVT.

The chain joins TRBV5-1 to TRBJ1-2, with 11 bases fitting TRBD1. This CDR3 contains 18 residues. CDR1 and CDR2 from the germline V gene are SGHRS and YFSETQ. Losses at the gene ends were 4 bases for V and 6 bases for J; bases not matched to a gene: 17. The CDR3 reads CASSPESRRTGGEDGYTF. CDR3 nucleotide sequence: TGCGCCAGCAGCCCTGAATCTCGGCGGACAGGGGGCGAAGATGGCTACACCTTC. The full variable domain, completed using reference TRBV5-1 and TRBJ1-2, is KAGVTQTPRYLIKTRGQQVTLSCSPISGHRSVSWYQQTPGQGLQFLFEYFSETQRNKGNFPGRFSGRQFSNSRSEMNVSTLELGDSALYLCASSPESRRTGGEDGYTFGSGTRLTVV.

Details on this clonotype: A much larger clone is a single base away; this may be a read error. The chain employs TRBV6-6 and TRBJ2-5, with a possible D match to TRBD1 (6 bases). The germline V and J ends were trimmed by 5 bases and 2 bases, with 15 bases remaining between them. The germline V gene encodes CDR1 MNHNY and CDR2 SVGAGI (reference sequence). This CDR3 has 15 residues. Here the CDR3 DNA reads TGTGCCAGCAGTCACGGACAGACAATTCAAGAGACCCAGTACTTC. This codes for CASSHGQTIQETQYF.

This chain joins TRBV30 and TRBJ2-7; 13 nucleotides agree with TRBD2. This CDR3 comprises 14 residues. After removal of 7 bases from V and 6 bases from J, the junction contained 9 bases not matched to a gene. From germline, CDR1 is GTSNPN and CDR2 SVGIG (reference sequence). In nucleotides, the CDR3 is TGTGCCTCGAAAACCGGGACTAGCGGGACCGAGCAGTACTTC. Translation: CASKTGTSGTEQYF.

Written as DNA, the CDR3 is TGCAGTGCTTTCACCTCGGACAGGGGGGGGACAGCCCTCGAGACCCAGTACTTC. Protein: CSAFTSDRGGTALETQYF. This chain joins TRBV20-1 and TRBJ2-5, with 10 bases that match TRBD1. This CDR3 is built from 18 residues. Germline V gene lookup returns CDR1 DFQATT and CDR2 SNEGSKA (reference sequence). J gave up 5 bases and V 5 bases, and 20 bases lay outside the gene matches.

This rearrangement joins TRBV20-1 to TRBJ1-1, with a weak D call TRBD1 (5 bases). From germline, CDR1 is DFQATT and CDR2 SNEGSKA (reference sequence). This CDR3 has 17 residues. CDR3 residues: CRVGRFTRSGRNTEAFF. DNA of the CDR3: TGCAGGGTGGGGCGTTTTACGCGATCTGGGAGGAACACTGAAGCTTTCTTT.